These T cell receptor beta chains were read from a single sample in a study of T cell repertoires in cytomegalovirus infection. Using its own MiXCR run on the reads, TCRdb lists one record per CDR3 protein. The profile shows fewer than 550,000 distinct CDR3 sequences, roughly 29% of them singletons. Sequenced input: PBMCs. The receptors stem from a human donor in good health (CMV status not recorded). Some clones in this sample may be carry-over from other donors' samples. The CDR3 runs from the conserved cysteine through the conserved F or W. Each record gives: clone size, V gene, D gene, J gene, CDR3 DNA, CDR3 protein. The D gene is left open where the match is weak. Clone size is given for some rows only: seen once, a few or many times, or a class if the clone is expanded.

.	TRBV6-2/TRBV6-3	TRBD2	TRBJ2-1	TGTGCCAGCAGAGGGACTAGCGGGAGTTTTAATGAGCAGTTCTTC	CASRGTSGSFNEQFF
many	TRBV7-6	.	TRBJ1-1	TGTGCCAGCAGCCGTCGAGGTAGCGCAACTGAAGCTTTCTTT	CASSRRGSATEAFF
.	TRBV19	.	TRBJ1-2	TGTGCCAGTAGCCAAAATAGGTATGAAGGTGGCTACACCTTC	CASSQNRYEGGYTF
few	TRBV7-9	.	TRBJ1-5	TGTGCCAGCCAGAGCAGCAATCAGCCCCAGCATTTT	CASQSSNQPQHF
few	TRBV25-1	TRBD1	TRBJ1-2	TGTGCCAGCAGTGAATCCGGACAGGGCGGCTATGGCTACACCTTC	CASSESGQGGYGYTF
once	TRBV25-1	.	TRBJ2-2	TGTGCCAGCAGAACGACAGACCCGAACACCGGGGAGCTGTTTTTT	CASRTTDPNTGELFF
few	TRBV20-1	.	TRBJ2-7	TGCAGTGCTATACCGGGCCCTACCTACGAGCAGTACTTC	CSAIPGPTYEQYF
many	TRBV7-2	TRBD2	TRBJ2-3	TGTGCCAGCAGCTTAACGATTAGCGGGATTAAAGATACGCAGTATTTT	CASSLTISGIKDTQYF
.	TRBV2	.	TRBJ2-2	TGTGCCAGCAGTACCACCGGAGGGACCGGGGAGCTGTTTTTT	CASSTTGGTGELFF
.	TRBV28	.	TRBJ1-4	TGTGCCAGCAGGGCCGGACTTGCCGTAGATGAAAAACTGTTTTTT	CASRAGLAVDEKLFF
once	TRBV20-1	.	TRBJ2-2	TGCAGTGCTAGAGATCGGGGTCCCACCGGGGAGCTGTTTTTT	CSARDRGPTGELFF
many	TRBV7-8	.	TRBJ2-1	TGTGCCAGCAGCTTAGCAGTAAATGAGCAGTTCTTC	CASSLAVNEQFF
.	TRBV19	TRBD2	TRBJ2-1	TGTGCCAGTATAAGCGGGACTAGCGAAACGAATGAGCAGTTCTTC	CASISGTSETNEQFF
few	TRBV7-2	TRBD2	TRBJ2-5	TGTGCCAGCAGCCTGGGACTAGCGGTTAGGTGGTTC	CASSLGLAVRWF
.	TRBV20-1	.	TRBJ2-1	TGCAGTGCTACGCCCTTGGATGAGCAGTTCTTC	CSATPLDEQFF
.	TRBV19	TRBD1	TRBJ1-1	TGTGCCAGTATAGATGGGAAGGGGGCAAGGACTGAAGCTTTCTTT	CASIDGKGARTEAFF
.	TRBV6-2/TRBV6-3	.	TRBJ2-7	TGTGCCAGCAGTTACCTCGGGAGTCGCTACGAGCAGTACTTC	CASSYLGSRYEQYF
.	TRBV12-3/TRBV12-4	.	TRBJ2-1	TGTGCCAGCAGTTTCGCCGGCCCCTCCTACAATGAGCAGTTCTTC	CASSFAGPSYNEQFF
.	TRBV7-9	.	TRBJ1-1	TGTGCCAGCAGAAGGGAGCCCGGCGGTGAAGCTTTCTTT	CASRREPGGEAFF
.	TRBV2	TRBD1	TRBJ2-1	TGTGCCAGCAGGGGACAGGGAACCTACAATGAGCAGTTCTTC	CASRGQGTYNEQFF
.	TRBV7-2	TRBD2	TRBJ2-5	TGTGCCAGCAGCTTAGGTCTTGGAGCGGGAGAAGAGACCCAGTACTTC	CASSLGLGAGEETQYF
.	TRBV24-1	.	TRBJ2-1	TGTGCCACCAGTGAGGGAGCTTACAATGAGCAGTTCTTC	CATSEGAYNEQFF
.	TRBV7-2	.	TRBJ1-5	TGTGCCAGCAGATTAGGAGCCGGTCAGCCCCAGCATTTT	CASRLGAGQPQHF
.	TRBV6-4	TRBD2	TRBJ2-2	TGTGCCAGCAGTGGACTAGCGGGGTCAACCACCGGGGAGCTGTTTTTT	CASSGLAGSTTGELFF
.	TRBV6-5	.	TRBJ2-7	TGTGCCAGCAGTTACTCGTCGGCGGGACCCTACGAGCAGTACTTC	CASSYSSAGPYEQYF
few	TRBV28	TRBD2	TRBJ2-7	TGTGCCAGCAAACCCCCGAGCGGACAGGGACTAGCGGTAGCCTACGAGCAGTACTTC	CASKPPSGQGLAVAYEQYF
.	TRBV29-1	.	TRBJ1-3	TGCAGCGTTCGGGCTGCCAGCCTCTCTGGAAACACCATATATTTT	CSVRAASLSGNTIYF
.	TRBV3-1	.	TRBJ1-5	TGTGCCAGCAGCCAAGGGAGGGGGCCCCAGCATTTT	CASSQGRGPQHF
.	TRBV10-3	TRBD2	TRBJ2-1	TGTGCCATCAGTGCGAGCGGGAGGGCCTCCGGTGAGCAGTTCTTC	CAISASGRASGEQFF
few	TRBV7-7	TRBD2	TRBJ2-2	TGTGCCAGCAGCTTAATGGCGGGAGGGCCTACCGGGGAGCTGTTTTTT	CASSLMAGGPTGELFF
few	TRBV7-3	.	TRBJ2-7	TGTGCCAGCAGCCCCTCTCCGCGGGTCTACTACGAGCAGTACTTC	CASSPSPRVYYEQYF
.	TRBV6-2/TRBV6-3	TRBD1	TRBJ2-3	TGTGCCAGCGGGGAACGAGGCAGGGGGCTAAGAGATACGCAGTATTTT	CASGERGRGLRDTQYF
many	TRBV7-2	TRBD2	TRBJ2-3	TGTGCCAGCAGCCAATCCTTAGCGGGAGGGATGGATACGCAGTATTTT	CASSQSLAGGMDTQYF
.	TRBV5-1	.	TRBJ2-1	TGCGCCAGCAGCGGGCTACGGGAGAGACCCAGAATCTTC	CASSGLRERPRIF
many	TRBV7-2	.	TRBJ2-3	TGTGCCAGCAGCATAGCCCCCCTGGGCACAGATACGCAGTATTTT	CASSIAPLGTDTQYF